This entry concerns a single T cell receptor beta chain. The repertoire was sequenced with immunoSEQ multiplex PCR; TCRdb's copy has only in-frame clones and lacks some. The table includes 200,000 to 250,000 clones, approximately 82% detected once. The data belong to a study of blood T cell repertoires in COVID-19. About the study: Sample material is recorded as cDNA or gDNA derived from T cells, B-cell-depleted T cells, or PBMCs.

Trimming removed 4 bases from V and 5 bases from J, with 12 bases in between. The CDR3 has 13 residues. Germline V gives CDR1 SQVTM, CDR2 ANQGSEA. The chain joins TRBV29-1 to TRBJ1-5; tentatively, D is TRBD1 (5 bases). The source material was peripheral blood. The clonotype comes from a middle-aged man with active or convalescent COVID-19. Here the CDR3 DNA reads TGCAGCGTTGGCGCAGGGTGGGATCAGCCCCAGCATTTT. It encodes CSVGAGWDQPQHF.